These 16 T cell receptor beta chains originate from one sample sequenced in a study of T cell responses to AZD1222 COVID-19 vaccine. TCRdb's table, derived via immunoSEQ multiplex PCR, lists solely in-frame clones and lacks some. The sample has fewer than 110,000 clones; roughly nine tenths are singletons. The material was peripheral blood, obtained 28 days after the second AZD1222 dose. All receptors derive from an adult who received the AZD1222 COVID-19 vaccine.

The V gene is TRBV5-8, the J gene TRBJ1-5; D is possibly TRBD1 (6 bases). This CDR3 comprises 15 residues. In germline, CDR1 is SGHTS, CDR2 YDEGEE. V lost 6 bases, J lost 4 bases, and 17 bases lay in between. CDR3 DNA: TGTGCCAGCACCCGCTCTAGTACAGGGAATCAGCCCCAGCATTTT. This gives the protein CASTRSSTGNQPQHF.

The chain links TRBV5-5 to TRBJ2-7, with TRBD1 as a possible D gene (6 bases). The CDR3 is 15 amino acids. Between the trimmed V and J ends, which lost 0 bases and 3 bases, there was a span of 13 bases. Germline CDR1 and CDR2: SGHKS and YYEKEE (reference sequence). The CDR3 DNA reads TGTGCCAGCAGCTTGGGGCCCCAGGGGCACTACGAGCAGTACTTC. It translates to CASSLGPQGHYEQYF.

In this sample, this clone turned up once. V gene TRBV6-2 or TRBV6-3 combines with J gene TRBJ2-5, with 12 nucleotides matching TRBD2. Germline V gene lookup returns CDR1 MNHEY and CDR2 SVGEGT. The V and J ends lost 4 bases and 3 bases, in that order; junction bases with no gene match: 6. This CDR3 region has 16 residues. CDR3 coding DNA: TGTGCCAGCAGTTCCTGGACTAGCGGGGCTAAAGAGACCCAGTACTTC. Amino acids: CASSSWTSGAKETQYF.

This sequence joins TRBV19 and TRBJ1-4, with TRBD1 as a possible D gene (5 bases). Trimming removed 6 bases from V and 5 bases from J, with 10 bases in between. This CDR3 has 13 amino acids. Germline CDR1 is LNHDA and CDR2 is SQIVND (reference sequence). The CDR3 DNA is TGTGCCAGTAGAACAGGTTGGAATGAAAAACTGTTTTTT. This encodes CASRTGWNEKLFF.

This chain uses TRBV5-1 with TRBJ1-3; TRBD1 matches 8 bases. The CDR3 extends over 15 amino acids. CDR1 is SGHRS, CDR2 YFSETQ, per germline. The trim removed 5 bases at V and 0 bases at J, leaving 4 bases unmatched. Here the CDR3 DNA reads TGCGCCAGCAGTCGACAGGGGAGCTCTGGAAACACCATATATTTT. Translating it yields CASSRQGSSGNTIYF.

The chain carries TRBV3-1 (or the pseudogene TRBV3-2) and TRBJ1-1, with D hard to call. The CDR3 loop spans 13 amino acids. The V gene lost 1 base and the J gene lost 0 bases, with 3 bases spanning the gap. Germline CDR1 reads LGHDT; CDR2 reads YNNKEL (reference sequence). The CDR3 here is CASSQVLNTEAFF. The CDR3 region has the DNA TGTGCCAGCAGCCAAGTGCTGAACACTGAAGCTTTCTTT.

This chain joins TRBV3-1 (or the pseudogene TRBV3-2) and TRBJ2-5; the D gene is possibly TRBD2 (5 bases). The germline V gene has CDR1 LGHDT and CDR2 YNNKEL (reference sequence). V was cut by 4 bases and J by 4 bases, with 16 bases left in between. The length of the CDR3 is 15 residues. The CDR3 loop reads CASSLMPVGGETQYF. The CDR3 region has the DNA TGTGCCAGCAGCCTTATGCCGGTCGGAGGAGAGACCCAGTACTTC.

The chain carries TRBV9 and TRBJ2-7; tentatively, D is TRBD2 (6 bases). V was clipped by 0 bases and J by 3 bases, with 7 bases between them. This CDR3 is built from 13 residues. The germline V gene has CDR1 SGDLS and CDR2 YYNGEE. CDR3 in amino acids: CASSVGAGYEQYF. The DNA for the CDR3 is TGTGCCAGCAGCGTAGGAGCGGGCTACGAGCAGTACTTC.

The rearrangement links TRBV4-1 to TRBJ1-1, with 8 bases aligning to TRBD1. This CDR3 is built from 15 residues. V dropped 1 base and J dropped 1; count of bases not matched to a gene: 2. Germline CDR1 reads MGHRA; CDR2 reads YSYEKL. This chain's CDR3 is CASSQGGTGNTEAFF. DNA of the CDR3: TGCGCCAGCAGCCAAGGAGGGACAGGGAACACTGAAGCTTTCTTT.

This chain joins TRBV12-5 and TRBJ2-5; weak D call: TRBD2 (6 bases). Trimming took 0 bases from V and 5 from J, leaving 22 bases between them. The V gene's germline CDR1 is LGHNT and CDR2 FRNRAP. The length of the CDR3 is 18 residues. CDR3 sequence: CASGLVKKERARPETQYF. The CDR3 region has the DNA TGTGCTAGTGGTTTGGTGAAGAAGGAGCGGGCCAGGCCTGAGACCCAGTACTTC. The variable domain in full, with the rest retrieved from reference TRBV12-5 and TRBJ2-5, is DARVTQTPRHKVTEMGQEVTMRCQPILGHNTVFWYRQTMMQGLELLAYFRNRAPLDDSGMPKDRFSAEMPDATLATLKIQPSEPRDSAVYFCASGLVKKERARPETQYFGPGTRLLVL.

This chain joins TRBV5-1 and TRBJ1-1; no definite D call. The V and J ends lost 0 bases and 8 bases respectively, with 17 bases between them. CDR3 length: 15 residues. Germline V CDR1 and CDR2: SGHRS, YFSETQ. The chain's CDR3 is CASSLGWTPQTEAFF. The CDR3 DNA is TGCGCCAGCAGCTTGGGTTGGACTCCCCAGACAGAAGCTTTCTTT.

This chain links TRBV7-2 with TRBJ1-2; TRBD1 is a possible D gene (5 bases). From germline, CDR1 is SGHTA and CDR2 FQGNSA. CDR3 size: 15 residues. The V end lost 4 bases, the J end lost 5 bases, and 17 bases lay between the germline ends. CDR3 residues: CASSSGGTRRYGYTF. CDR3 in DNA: TGTGCCAGCAGCTCCGGAGGGACTAGGAGGTATGGCTACACCTTC.

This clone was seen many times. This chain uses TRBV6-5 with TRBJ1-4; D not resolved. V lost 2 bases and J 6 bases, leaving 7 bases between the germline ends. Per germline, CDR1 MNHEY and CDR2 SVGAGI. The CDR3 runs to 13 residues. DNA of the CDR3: TGTGCCAGCAGTTACCGGGCAGATGAAAAACTGTTTTTT. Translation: CASSYRADEKLFF.

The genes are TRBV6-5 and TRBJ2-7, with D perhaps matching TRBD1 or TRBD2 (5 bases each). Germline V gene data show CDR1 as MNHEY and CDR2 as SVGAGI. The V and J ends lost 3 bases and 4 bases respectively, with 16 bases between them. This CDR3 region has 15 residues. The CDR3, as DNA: TGTGCCAGCAGTTATACCTGGGACCGTAAGTACGAGCAGTACTTC. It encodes CASSYTWDRKYEQYF.

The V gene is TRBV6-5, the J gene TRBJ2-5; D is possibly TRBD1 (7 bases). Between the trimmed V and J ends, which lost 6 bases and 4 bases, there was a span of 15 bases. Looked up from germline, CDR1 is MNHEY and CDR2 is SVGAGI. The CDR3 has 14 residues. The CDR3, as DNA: TGTGCCAGCAGATTAACAGGGGAGGTAGAGACCCAGTACTTC. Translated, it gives CASRLTGEVETQYF.

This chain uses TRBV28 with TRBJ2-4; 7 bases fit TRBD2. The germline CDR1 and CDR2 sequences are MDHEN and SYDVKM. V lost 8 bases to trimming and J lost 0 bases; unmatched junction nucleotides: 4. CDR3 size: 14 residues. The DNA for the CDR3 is TGTGCCAGCCGGGGCGGGGGAGCCAAAAACATTCAGTACTTC. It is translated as CASRGGGAKNIQYF.